This record covers a single T cell receptor (beta chain). Profiled with immunoSEQ multiplex PCR; TCRdb holds only in-frame clones, not every one. This table has 95,000 to 150,000 clones, around 90% appearing once. Seattle patients were enrolled during active infection and followed longitudinally. The data are from a study of blood T cell repertoires in COVID-19. Looking at the study overall: The origin of the acute and convalescent COVID-19 samples was the United States, Italy and Spain.

The sequencing input was peripheral blood. This TCR derives from a woman aged 55-69 years with COVID-19, enrolled during active disease.

The CDR3 protein is CASSLGLNYGYTF. Here the CDR3 DNA reads TGTGCCAGCAGCCTCGGACTGAACTATGGCTACACCTTC. V is TRBV7-9 and J is TRBJ1-2; D gene ambiguous. Germline CDR1 and CDR2: SEHNR and FQNEAQ (reference sequence). Trimming took off 5 bases at V and 2 bases at J, with 9 bases between the two ends. CDR3 size: 13 residues. Drawing the rest from reference TRBV7-9 and TRBJ1-2, the complete variable domain is DTGVSQNPRHKITKRGQNVTFRCDPISEHNRLYWYRQTLGQGPEFLTYFQNEAQLEKSRLLSDRFSAERPKGSFSTLEIQRTEQGDSAMYLCASSLGLNYGYTFGSGTRLTVV.